This is a list of T cell receptor beta chains from one sample in a study of shared clonotypes between healthy human individuals. Profiled with immunoSEQ multiplex PCR; TCRdb holds only in-frame clones, not every one. The data hold about 1 million clones, with around 75% observed a single time. Source material: memory CD4+ T cells sorted from blood. Receptors originate from a young man in good health. Each CDR3 is given with its conserved first and last residue. A D gene is named only where the DNA matches it firmly. Rows may omit the clone size; those that give it use once, few, many or a size class.

clone size | J gene | D gene | V gene | CDR3 DNA | CDR3 protein
- | TRBJ1-6 | TRBD1 | TRBV18 | TGTGCCAGCTCACCGCAAGGGGACAGCATAAATAATTCACCCCTCCACTTT | CASSPQGDSINNSPLHF
- | TRBJ1-2 | - | TRBV15 | TGTGCCACCAGCCCCGATACCAACTATGGCTACACCTTC | CATSPDTNYGYTF
few | TRBJ1-1 | TRBD1 | TRBV5-4 | TGTGCCAGCAGCCTGGGACAGGAGGGGAACACTGAAGCTTTCTTT | CASSLGQEGNTEAFF
- | TRBJ1-6 | - | TRBV27 | TGTGCCAGCAGCCGATGGGCAGGGGTAACCTATAATTCACCCCTCCACTTT | CASSRWAGVTYNSPLHF
- | TRBJ2-1 | TRBD2 | TRBV6-4 | TGTGCCAGCAGTGTTGGACTAGCGAGGCGAGGGGAGCAGTTCTTC | CASSVGLARRGEQFF
- | TRBJ2-1 | TRBD1 | TRBV19 | TGTGCCAGTAGCAGGGACAGGACCCAGGGGAACAATGAGCAGTTCTTC | CASSRDRTQGNNEQFF
- | TRBJ2-2 | TRBD2 | TRBV11-1 | TGTGCCAGCAGCTCTCTAGCGGGGGCCTACACCGGGGAGCTGTTTTTT | CASSSLAGAYTGELFF
- | TRBJ2-5 | TRBD2 | TRBV10-3 | TGTGCCATCAGTGATCCTCTGCTAGCGGGGGGGCAGGGGACCCAGTACTTC | CAISDPLLAGGQGTQYF
- | TRBJ1-2 | - | TRBV5-1 | TGCGCCAGCAGCTTGGGACACCCGGACGGCTATGGCTACACCTTC | CASSLGHPDGYGYTF
- | TRBJ1-6 | - | TRBV5-1 | TGCGCCAGCAGCTTGGCCTCGGGGGACGGTAATTCACCCCTCCACTTT | CASSLASGDGNSPLHF
- | TRBJ2-1 | - | TRBV6-1 | TGTGCCAGCAGTGAAGGTAGGGCCTCCTACAATGAGCAGTTCTTC | CASSEGRASYNEQFF
- | TRBJ1-1 | - | TRBV7-2 | TGTGCCAGCAGCTTTGGGGGCCGGAACACTGAAGCTTTCTTT | CASSFGGRNTEAFF
many | TRBJ2-3 | - | TRBV27 | TGTGCCAGCAGTTTGGGCGGTACCTTCACAGATACGCAGTATTTT | CASSLGGTFTDTQYF
- | TRBJ1-2 | - | TRBV30 | TGTGCCTACACAGGAGCGGGGGGCTACACCTTC | CAYTGAGGYTF
- | TRBJ1-1 | - | TRBV18 | TGTGCCAGCTCCTCCGAAGGGAACACTGAAGCTTTCTTT | CASSSEGNTEAFF
- | TRBJ2-2 | TRBD1 | TRBV7-2 | TGTGCCAGCAGCTCATCCGGGACAGGGTCTGTCTTAGGGGAGCTGTTTTTT | CASSSSGTGSVLGELFF
few | TRBJ2-3 | TRBD2 | TRBV9 | TGTGCCAGCAAGCGGGAGGGCCAAGGGGCAGATACGCAGTATTTT | CASKREGQGADTQYF
- | TRBJ1-1 | - | TRBV7-2 | TGTGCCAGCAGCTTAGAACCCGCCAATGGAGCTTTCTTT | CASSLEPANGAFF
- | TRBJ2-2 | - | TRBV15 | TGTGCCACCAGCAGAGATCGGGGGAACGGCGGGGAGCTGTTTTTT | CATSRDRGNGGELFF
- | TRBJ1-1 | TRBD1 | TRBV18 | TGTGCCAGCTCAATGGGACAGGGTGGGACTGAAGCTTTCTTT | CASSMGQGGTEAFF